The clone carrying this T cell receptor (beta chain) came up many times. Its antigen remains unidentified. The sample comes from a study of T-cell reconstitution after alpha-beta-depleted transplantation in children. It was with unique molecular identifiers that the TCRbeta library was prepared. From the PCR reads, TCRdb called clonotypes with MiXCR, one entry per CDR3 protein. The sample includes 55,000 to 85,000 distinct CDR3 sequences, around 9.9% of them seen just once. Trimming cost V 5 bases and J 9 bases, with 11 bases left between them. This CDR3 is 12 amino acids long. The study, taken as a whole, reports: Two months or so post-transplant, alpha-beta T cells reportedly derived from several hundred expanded graft clones. Day-60 TCRbeta diversity that was high in some patients was derived from surviving recipient T cells and thymic progenitors. Fresh T-cell production supplied most of the T-cell counts and diversity seen one year after transplant.

The sequence came from a boy younger than 18 with acute myeloid leukemia, due to receive a stem cell transplant. The gene calls are TRBV12-3 or TRBV12-4 and TRBJ1-5; D is perhaps TRBD1 (5 bases). The material sequenced was PBMCs, taken before TCRalphabeta/CD19-depleted stem cell transplant. CDR3 sequence (DNA): TGTGCCAGCAGTGGGACCCGGGGGCCCCAGCATTTT. Amino acid sequence: CASSGTRGPQHF.